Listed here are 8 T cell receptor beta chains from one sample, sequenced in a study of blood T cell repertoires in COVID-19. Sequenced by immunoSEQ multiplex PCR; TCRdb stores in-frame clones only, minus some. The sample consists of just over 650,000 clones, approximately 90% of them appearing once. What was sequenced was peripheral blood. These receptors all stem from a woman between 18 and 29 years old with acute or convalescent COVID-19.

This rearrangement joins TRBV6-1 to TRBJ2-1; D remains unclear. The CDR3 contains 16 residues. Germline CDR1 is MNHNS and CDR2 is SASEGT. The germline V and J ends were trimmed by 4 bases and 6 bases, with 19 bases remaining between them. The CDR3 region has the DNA TGTGCCAGCAGTGTATTCGACTCCCTTCGAGGCAATGAGCAGTTCTTC. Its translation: CASSVFDSLRGNEQFF.

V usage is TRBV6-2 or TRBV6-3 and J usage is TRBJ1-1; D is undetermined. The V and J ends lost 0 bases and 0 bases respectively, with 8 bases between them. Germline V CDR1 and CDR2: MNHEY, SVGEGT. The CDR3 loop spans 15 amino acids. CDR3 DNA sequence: TGTGCCAGCAGTTACTCGGCGGGGATGAACACTGAAGCTTTCTTT. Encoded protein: CASSYSAGMNTEAFF.

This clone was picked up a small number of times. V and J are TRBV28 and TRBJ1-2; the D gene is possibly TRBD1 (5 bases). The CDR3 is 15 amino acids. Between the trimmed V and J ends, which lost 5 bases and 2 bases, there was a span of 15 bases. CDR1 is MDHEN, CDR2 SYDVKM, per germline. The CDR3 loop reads CASSLVARANYGYTF. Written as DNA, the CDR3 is TGTGCCAGCAGTCTCGTCGCCAGGGCAAACTATGGCTACACCTTC.

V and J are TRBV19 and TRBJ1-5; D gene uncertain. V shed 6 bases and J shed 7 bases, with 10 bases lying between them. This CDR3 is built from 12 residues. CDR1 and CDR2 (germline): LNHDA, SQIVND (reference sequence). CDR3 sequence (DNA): TGTGCCAGTAGAAAACGGGAGCAGCCCCAGCATTTT. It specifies CASRKREQPQHF.

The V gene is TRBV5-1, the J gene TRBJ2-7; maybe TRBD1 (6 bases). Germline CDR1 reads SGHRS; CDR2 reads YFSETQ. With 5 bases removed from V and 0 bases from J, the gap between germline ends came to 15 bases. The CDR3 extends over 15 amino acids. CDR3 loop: CASSPPGHRSYEQYF. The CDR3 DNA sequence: TGCGCCAGCAGTCCACCGGGACATCGCTCCTACGAGCAGTACTTC. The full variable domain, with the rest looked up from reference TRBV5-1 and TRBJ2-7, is KAGVTQTPRYLIKTRGQQVTLSCSPISGHRSVSWYQQTPGQGLQFLFEYFSETQRNKGNFPGRFSGRQFSNSRSEMNVSTLELGDSALYLCASSPPGHRSYEQYFGPGTRLTVT.

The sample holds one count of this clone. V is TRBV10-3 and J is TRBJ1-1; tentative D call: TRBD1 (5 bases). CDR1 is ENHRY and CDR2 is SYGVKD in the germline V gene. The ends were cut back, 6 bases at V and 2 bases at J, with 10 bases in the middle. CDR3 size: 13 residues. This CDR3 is CAIRVTGNTEAFF. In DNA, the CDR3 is TGTGCCATCAGGGTTACAGGAAACACTGAAGCTTTCTTT.

CDR3 sequence reads: CASSTYRGATEAFF. The CDR3 DNA follows: TGTGCCAGCAGCACCTACAGGGGGGCCACTGAAGCTTTCTTT. The chain recombines TRBV13 with TRBJ1-1; 8 bases fit TRBD1. This CDR3 comprises 14 residues. The germline CDR1 and CDR2 sequences are PRHDT and FYEKMQ (reference sequence). With V trimmed by 5 bases and J by 4 bases, 6 bases remained unmatched. The full variable domain, in which reference TRBV13 and TRBJ1-1 provide the parts outside the CDR3, is AAGVIQSPRHLIKEKRETATLKCYPIPRHDTVYWYQQGPGQDPQFLISFYEKMQSDKGSIPDRFSAQQFSDYHSELNMSSLELGDSALYFCASSTYRGATEAFFGQGTRLTVV.

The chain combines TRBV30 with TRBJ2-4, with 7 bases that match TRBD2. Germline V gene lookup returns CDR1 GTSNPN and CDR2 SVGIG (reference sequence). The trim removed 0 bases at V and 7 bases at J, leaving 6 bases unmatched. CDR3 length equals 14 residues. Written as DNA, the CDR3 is TGTGCCTGGAGTGTATGGGGGGGAGATAACATTCAGTACTTC. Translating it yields CAWSVWGGDNIQYF.